This section outlines one T cell receptor (beta chain) sequence together with its context. Sequencing used immunoSEQ multiplex PCR; TCRdb keeps in-frame clones, though not all of them. The table has 150,000 to 250,000 clones, roughly 94% seen once. The sample is drawn from a study of blood T cell repertoires in COVID-19. V lost 1 base and J 2 bases, leaving 9 bases between the germline ends. Germline V lookup: CDR1 LGHDT, CDR2 YNNKEL (reference sequence). The CDR3 runs to 15 residues. The rearrangement joins TRBV3-1 (or the pseudogene TRBV3-2) to TRBJ2-4; D perhaps matches TRBD1 (6 bases). Sequenced input: peripheral blood. This receptor was taken from a man between 25 and 39 years old with COVID-19, enrolled during active disease. CDR3 sequence reads: CASSQGQVTKNIQYF. The CDR3 DNA reads TGTGCCAGCAGCCAAGGACAGGTTACCAAAAACATTCAGTACTTC.